These T cell receptor beta chains were read from a single sample in a study of cytomegalovirus exposure and HLA in healthy donors. The data were produced by immunoSEQ multiplex PCR, yet TCRdb's version contains in-frame clones alone and is incomplete. The table records over 65,000 clones, over 75% of them present only once. The specimen sequenced was PBMCs. The receptors here all came from a human donor in good health. The CDR3 runs from the conserved cysteine through the conserved F or W. A D gene is named only where the DNA matches it firmly. For some rows the clone size is stated as once, few or many, or as a class when expanded; others skip it.

V gene	D gene	clone size	J gene	CDR3 DNA	CDR3 protein
TRBV2	.	.	TRBJ2-2	TGTGCCAGCAGTGTACGGGGGGCGAGCACCGGGGAGCTGTTTTTT	CASSVRGASTGELFF
TRBV28	.	.	TRBJ1-1	TGTGCCAGCAGATCCGAGGGTATCCCTGAAGCTTTCTTT	CASRSEGIPEAFF
TRBV11-3	.	.	TRBJ2-2	TGTGCCAGCAGCCCGAGCGCAGCGAACACCGGGGAGCTGTTTTTT	CASSPSAANTGELFF
TRBV2	.	.	TRBJ2-3	TGTGCCAGCAGCCTACTGATCACAGATACGCAGTATTTT	CASSLLITDTQYF
TRBV2	.	.	TRBJ2-7	TGTGCCAGCAGTTTCTTCGGGTACGAGCAGTACTTC	CASSFFGYEQYF
TRBV4-1	.	.	TRBJ1-1	TGCGCCAGCAGCCCAGGAGAACAGGCAAACACTGAAGCTTTCTTT	CASSPGEQANTEAFF
TRBV7-2	.	.	TRBJ2-3	TGTGCCAGCAGCCCCGGACTGAACACAGATACGCAGTATTTT	CASSPGLNTDTQYF
TRBV6-1	TRBD1	few	TRBJ1-1	TGTGCCAGCAGTCGCGGACAGGGCACTGAAGCTTTCTTT	CASSRGQGTEAFF
TRBV7-2	.	.	TRBJ1-5	TGTGCCAGCAGCTATGGGGGGGAACAGCCCCAGCATTTT	CASSYGGEQPQHF
TRBV4-3	TRBD1	.	TRBJ1-1	TGCGCCAGCAGCCAGGGCAGGGGGCGCGTAAGTCCTGAAGCTTTCTTT	CASSQGRGRVSPEAFF
TRBV6-1	TRBD1	.	TRBJ1-1	TGTGCCAGCGGGGACAGATTCATGAACACTGAAGCTTTCTTT	CASGDRFMNTEAFF
TRBV29-1	.	.	TRBJ1-2	TGCAGCGTTGAAGGACAGCTGGGGGGTTATGGCTACACCTTC	CSVEGQLGGYGYTF
TRBV4-3	.	.	TRBJ1-1	TGCGCCAGCAGCCAAGCCTCGGGAGTCACTGAAGCTTTCTTT	CASSQASGVTEAFF
TRBV19	TRBD1	.	TRBJ2-3	TGTGCCAGTAGTCGCGGACAGGGGGCCTTAGATACGCAGTATTTT	CASSRGQGALDTQYF
TRBV15	.	.	TRBJ1-4	TGTGCCACCAGCAGAGATCCAGGGGCAAGCGAAAAACTGTTTTTT	CATSRDPGASEKLFF
TRBV7-2	.	.	TRBJ2-3	TGTGCCAGCAGCTTACAGAGAGGAGATACGCAGTATTTT	CASSLQRGDTQYF
TRBV30	.	.	TRBJ2-7	TGTGCCTGGAGAGAACAGGGCTGGGAGTACTTC	CAWREQGWEYF
TRBV5-5	.	.	TRBJ2-7	TGTGCCAGCAGCCCCGCCTACGAGCAGTACTTC	CASSPAYEQYF
TRBV5-1	TRBD2	.	TRBJ2-3	TGCGCCAGCAGCCCCTCCGGTAGCGGGGGGGCAGATACGCAGTATTTT	CASSPSGSGGADTQYF
TRBV18	.	.	TRBJ1-2	TGTGCCAGCTCACCAGGTACCAGGGGATCCTATGGCTACACCTTC	CASSPGTRGSYGYTF
TRBV20-1	.	.	TRBJ2-7	TGCAGTGCTCTAAAAATCTACGAGCAGTACTTC	CSALKIYEQYF
TRBV5-1	TRBD2	.	TRBJ2-5	TGCGCCAGCAGCTTGGCCAAGGCGGCGGGGGGGCCTCAAGAGACCCAGTACTTC	CASSLAKAAGGPQETQYF
TRBV27	.	.	TRBJ1-4	TGTGCCAGCAGTTTATCGGGGCCCTACGCTTGGCGGGAAAAACTGTTTTTT	CASSLSGPYAWREKLFF
TRBV4-1	TRBD2	.	TRBJ2-1	TGCGCCAGCAGCCAAGTTCTAGCGGGAGGTGAGCAGTTCTTC	CASSQVLAGGEQFF
TRBV7-3	.	.	TRBJ2-2	TGTGCCAGCAGCTTAACAACAGGGCCCGGGGCCGGGGAGCTGTTTTTT	CASSLTTGPGAGELFF
TRBV28	TRBD1	.	TRBJ1-1	TGTGCCAGCAGGCAAATAGGGGGCATAAGCACTGAAGCTTTCTTT	CASRQIGGISTEAFF
TRBV19	TRBD2	.	TRBJ2-5	TGTGCCAGTAGTATCCGGACTAGGGGAGAGACCCAGTACTTC	CASSIRTRGETQYF
TRBV6-1	TRBD1	.	TRBJ1-2	TGTGCCAGCAGTGAAGCGGACAGGACTCGAGGCGGCTACACCTTC	CASSEADRTRGGYTF
TRBV7-2	TRBD1	.	TRBJ1-1	TGTGCCAGCAGCTCCCCAACTGAGGGACAGGGAACATGGAACACTGAAGCTTTCTTT	CASSSPTEGQGTWNTEAFF
TRBV29-1	.	.	TRBJ2-1	TGCAGCGTTGAAGGAGGGGGGGTCGATGAGCAGTTCTTC	CSVEGGGVDEQFF
TRBV5-4	TRBD2	few	TRBJ2-5	TGTGCCAGCAGCTTGGCTAGCGGGGGGGAGACCCAGTACTTC	CASSLASGGETQYF
TRBV9	.	.	TRBJ1-1	TGTGCCAGCAGCGGGGGGACTGGCATGAACACTGAAGCTTTCTTT	CASSGGTGMNTEAFF
TRBV25-1	.	.	TRBJ1-4	TGTGCCAGCAGTGAGGCCACCCCCGCAACTAATGAAAAACTGTTTTTT	CASSEATPATNEKLFF
TRBV5-1	TRBD1	.	TRBJ2-1	TGCGCCAGCAGCGTCCAACAGGGGCGCCTCAATGAGCAGTTCTTC	CASSVQQGRLNEQFF
TRBV14	TRBD1	.	TRBJ1-2	TGTGCCAGCAGCGGGGACCTAGGTGCAGGGGGTAACTATGGCTACACCTTC	CASSGDLGAGGNYGYTF
TRBV2	TRBD1	.	TRBJ2-3	TGTGCCAGCAGTTCCGGGACAGGGGGAACAGATACGCAGTATTTT	CASSSGTGGTDTQYF
TRBV9	TRBD1	.	TRBJ2-5	TGTGCCAGCAGCTCCGGGACAGTCGACCAAGAGACCCAGTACTTC	CASSSGTVDQETQYF
TRBV10-3	.	.	TRBJ2-4	TGTGCCATCAGTGAGTCGAGCTTAGGAGGGGATCTAGCCAAAAACATTCAGTACTTC	CAISESSLGGDLAKNIQYF
TRBV7-9	TRBD1	.	TRBJ2-2	TGTGCCAGCAGTTTGGACAGGGTAAACACCGGGGAGCTGTTTTTT	CASSLDRVNTGELFF
TRBV6-1	TRBD1	.	TRBJ1-6	TGTGCCAGCAGGATGACCGGGACAGATAATTCACCCCTCCACTTT	CASRMTGTDNSPLHF